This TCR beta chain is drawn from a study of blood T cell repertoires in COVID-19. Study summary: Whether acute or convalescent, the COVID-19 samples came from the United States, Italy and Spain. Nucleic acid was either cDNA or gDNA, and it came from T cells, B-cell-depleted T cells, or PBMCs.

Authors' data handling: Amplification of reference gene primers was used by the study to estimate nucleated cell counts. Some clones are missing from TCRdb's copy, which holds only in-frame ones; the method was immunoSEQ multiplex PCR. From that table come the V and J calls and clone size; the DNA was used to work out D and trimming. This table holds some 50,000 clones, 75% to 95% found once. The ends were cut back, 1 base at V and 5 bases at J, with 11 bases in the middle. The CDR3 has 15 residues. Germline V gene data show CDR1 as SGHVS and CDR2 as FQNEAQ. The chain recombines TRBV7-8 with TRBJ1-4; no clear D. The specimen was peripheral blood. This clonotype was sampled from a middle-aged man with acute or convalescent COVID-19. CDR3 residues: CASSLVGLDNEKLFF. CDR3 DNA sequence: TGTGCCAGCAGCTTAGTCGGACTAGACAATGAAAAACTGTTTTTT.